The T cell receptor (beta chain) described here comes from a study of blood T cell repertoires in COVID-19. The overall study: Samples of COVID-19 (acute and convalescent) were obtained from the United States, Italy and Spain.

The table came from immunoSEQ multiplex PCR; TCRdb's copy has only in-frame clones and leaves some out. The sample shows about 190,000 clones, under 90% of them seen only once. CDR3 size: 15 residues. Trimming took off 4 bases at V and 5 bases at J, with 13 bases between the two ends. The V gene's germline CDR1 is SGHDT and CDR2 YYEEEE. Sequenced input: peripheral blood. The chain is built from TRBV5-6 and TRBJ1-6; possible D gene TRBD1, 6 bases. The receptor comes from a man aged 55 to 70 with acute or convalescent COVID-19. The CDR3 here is CASSTGQLNNSPLHF. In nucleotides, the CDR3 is TGTGCCAGCAGCACCGGACAGCTAAATAATTCACCCCTCCACTTT.